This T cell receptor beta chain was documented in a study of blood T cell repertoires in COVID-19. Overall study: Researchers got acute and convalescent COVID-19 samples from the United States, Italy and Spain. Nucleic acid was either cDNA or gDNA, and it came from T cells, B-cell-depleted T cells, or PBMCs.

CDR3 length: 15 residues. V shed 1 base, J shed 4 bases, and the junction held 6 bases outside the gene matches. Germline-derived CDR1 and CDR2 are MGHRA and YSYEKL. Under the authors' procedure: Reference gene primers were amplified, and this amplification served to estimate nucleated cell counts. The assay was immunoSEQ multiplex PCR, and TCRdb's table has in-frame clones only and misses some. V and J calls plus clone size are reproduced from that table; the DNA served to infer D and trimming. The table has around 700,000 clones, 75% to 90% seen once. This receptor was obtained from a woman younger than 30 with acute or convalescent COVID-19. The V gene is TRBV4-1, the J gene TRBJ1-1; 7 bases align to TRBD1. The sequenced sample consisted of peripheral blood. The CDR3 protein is CASSQGPQGGTEAFF. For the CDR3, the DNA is TGCGCCAGCAGCCAAGGCCCCCAGGGGGGCACTGAAGCTTTCTTT.